Described below is a single T cell receptor beta chain sequence and its context. The target antigen is unknown. Germline assignment: CDR1 KGHDR and CDR2 SFDVKD. J gave up 3 bases and V 4 bases, and 14 bases lay outside the gene matches. The CDR3 loop spans 21 amino acids. Assay used: immunoSEQ multiplex PCR; TCRdb lists only in-frame clones, some missing. The table shows over 350,000 clones, with around 85% occurring only once. Treatment indicated: roughly 20 received Ad26.COV2.S at low or high dose, single or two shots; about 5 received placebo; per-sample allocation not given. After the first vaccine or placebo injection, samples were drawn on day 63. These data belong to a study of Ad26.COV2.S vaccination and SARS-CoV-2 variants. Study-level background: Trial arm assignment for the donor was COV1001 Ad26.COV2.S.

Broader study findings: Placebo and vaccine recipients had non-spike TCR breadth that was similar. The TCR-based breadth and depth measures might underestimate overall T cell responses.

The sequences come from peripheral blood, collected in a trial of Ad26.COV2.S vaccine versus placebo. The genes are TRBV24-1 and TRBJ2-1; TRBD2 agrees at 16 bases. The source of this sequence is a person between 18 and 60 years old who received the Ad26.COV2.S COVID-19 vaccine or a placebo. This CDR3 is CATSDPAAGTSGGAVYNEQFF. Written as DNA, the CDR3 is TGTGCCACCAGTGACCCTGCAGCCGGGACTAGCGGGGGGGCAGTCTACAATGAGCAGTTCTTC.